The clone carrying this TCR beta chain occurred many times. This sample was included in a study of T cells in Graves' hyperthyroidism and ophthalmopathy. Trimming removed 1 base from V and 4 bases from J, with 12 bases in between. The CDR3 sequence is 15 residues long. In germline, CDR1 is SGHTA, CDR2 FQGTGA. The source material, RNA transcripts, was used to amplify TCR beta CDR3 regions. When the TCR CDR3 underwent first-round RT-PCR, the HTBI primer set was used. TCRdb re-called the multiplex PCR reads through MiXCR, storing one row per CDR3 protein. Among around 360,000 distinct CDR3 sequences listed, roughly 15% were seen once. Ophthalmopathy patients all had a Clinical Activity Score of at least 3, a NOSPECS grade of at least 4 and disease under 3 months old. The study excluded patients with uncontrolled infection, other autoimmune disease, pregnancy or lactation.

The V gene is TRBV7-3, the J gene TRBJ2-3; weak D call: TRBD2 (5 bases). The TCR comes from a woman aged 60-70 years with Graves' ophthalmopathy. The specimen was blood. As DNA, the CDR3 is TGTGCCAGCAGCTTAAAAGCCTCGAGGGCAGATACGCAGTATTTT. It encodes CASSLKASRADTQYF.